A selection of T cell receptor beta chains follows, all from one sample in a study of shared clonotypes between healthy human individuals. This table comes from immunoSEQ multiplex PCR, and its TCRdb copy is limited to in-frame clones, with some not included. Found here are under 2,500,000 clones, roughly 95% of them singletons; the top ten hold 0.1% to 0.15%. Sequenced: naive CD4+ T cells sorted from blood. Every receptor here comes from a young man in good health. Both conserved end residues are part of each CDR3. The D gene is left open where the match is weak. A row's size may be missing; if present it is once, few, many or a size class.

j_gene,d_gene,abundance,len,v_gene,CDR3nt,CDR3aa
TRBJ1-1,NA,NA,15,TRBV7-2,TGTGCCAGCAGCCCGACCTGGGGTATGAACACTGAAGCTTTCTTT,CASSPTWGMNTEAFF
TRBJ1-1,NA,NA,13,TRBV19,TGTGCCAGTAGTCTCCAAGCGAACACTGAAGCTTTCTTT,CASSLQANTEAFF
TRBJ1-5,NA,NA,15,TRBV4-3,TGCGCCAGCAGCCAAGAGGCAGGGGGCAATCAGCCCCAGCATTTT,CASSQEAGGNQPQHF
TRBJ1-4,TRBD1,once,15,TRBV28,TGTGCCAGCAGTTCCGGACAGGGGGCTAATGAAAAACTGTTTTTT,CASSSGQGANEKLFF
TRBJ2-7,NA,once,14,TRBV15,TGTGCCACCAGCAGAGAACCTTCGGGCTACGAGCAGTACTTC,CATSREPSGYEQYF
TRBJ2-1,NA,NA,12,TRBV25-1,TGTGCCAGCAGTTCCCGGGGTAATGAGCAGTTCTTC,CASSSRGNEQFF
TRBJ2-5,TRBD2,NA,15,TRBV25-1,TGTGCCAGCAGCCCCGGGAGGGCTTACCAAGAGACCCAGTACTTC,CASSPGRAYQETQYF
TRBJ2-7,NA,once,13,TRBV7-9,TGTGCCAGCAGCTTAGCTCCGATTCCGTATCAGTACTTC,CASSLAPIPYQYF
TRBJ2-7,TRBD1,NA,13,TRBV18,TGTGCCAGCTCGCGGGACAGGAACTACGAGCAGTACTTC,CASSRDRNYEQYF
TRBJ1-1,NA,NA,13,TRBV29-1,TGCAGCGTTGACAGGGGAGCGTACACTGAAGCTTTCTTT,CSVDRGAYTEAFF
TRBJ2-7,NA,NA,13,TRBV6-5,TGTGCCAGCACCGAGGGGGGGTTCTACGAGCAGTACTTC,CASTEGGFYEQYF
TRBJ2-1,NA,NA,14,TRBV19,TGTGCCAGTCCCATACCCCCCAAATACAATGAGCAGTTCTTC,CASPIPPKYNEQFF
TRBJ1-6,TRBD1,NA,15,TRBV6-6,TGTGCCAGCAGTTCCCGCCGACAGGGTGATTCACCCCTCCACTTT,CASSSRRQGDSPLHF
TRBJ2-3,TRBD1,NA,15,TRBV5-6,TGTGCCAGCAGCTTGGGCGGACAGGGGACAGATACGCAGTATTTT,CASSLGGQGTDTQYF
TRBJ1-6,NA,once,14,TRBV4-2,TGTGCCAGCAGCCAAGAACCTTCCAATTCACCCCTCCACTTT,CASSQEPSNSPLHF
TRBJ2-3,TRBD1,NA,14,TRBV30,TGTGCCTCCCGAGACAGGGTCTTCACAGATACGCAGTATTTT,CASRDRVFTDTQYF
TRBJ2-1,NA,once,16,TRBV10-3,TGTGCCATCAGTGATGGGCAGCGGACAACGGGGAATGAGCAGTTCTTC,CAISDGQRTTGNEQFF
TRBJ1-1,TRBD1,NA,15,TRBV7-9,TGTGCCAGCAGCCTCCAGGGACAGATGAACACTGAAGCTTTCTTT,CASSLQGQMNTEAFF
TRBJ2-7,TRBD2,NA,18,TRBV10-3,TGTGCCATCAGGCCGGGGACTAGCGGGGGGCTACTAACCTACGAGCAGTACTTC,CAIRPGTSGGLLTYEQYF
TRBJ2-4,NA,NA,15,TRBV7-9,TGTGCCAGCAGCTTAGAGGGGCTAGCCAAAAACATTCAGTACTTC,CASSLEGLAKNIQYF
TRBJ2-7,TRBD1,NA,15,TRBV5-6,TGTGCCAGCAGCTCCCCCGGGACAGGGGCCTACGAGCAGTACTTC,CASSSPGTGAYEQYF
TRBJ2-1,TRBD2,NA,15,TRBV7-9,TGTGCCAGCAGCTCCAGCGGGAGGGCCCTCAATGAGCAGTTCTTC,CASSSSGRALNEQFF
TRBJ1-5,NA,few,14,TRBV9,TGTGCCAGCAGCGTATCAGGGGTCGGTCAGCCCCAGCATTTT,CASSVSGVGQPQHF
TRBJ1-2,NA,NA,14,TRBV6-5,TGTGCCAGCATGAGGGACGCAACTAACTATGGCTACACCTTC,CASMRDATNYGYTF
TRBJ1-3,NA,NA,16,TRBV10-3,TGTGCCATCAGTGAGTCTGGCAGCCACTCTGGAAACACCATATATTTT,CAISESGSHSGNTIYF
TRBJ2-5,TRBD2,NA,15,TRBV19,TGTGCCAGTACCCGACTAGCGGGAGAGCAAGAGACCCAGTACTTC,CASTRLAGEQETQYF
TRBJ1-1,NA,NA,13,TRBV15,TGTGCCACCAGCAGAGATCGGGGCAGGGAAGCTTTCTTT,CATSRDRGREAFF
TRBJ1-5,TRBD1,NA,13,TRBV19,TGTGCCAGTAGTATAACAGGGGACCAGCCCCAGCATTTT,CASSITGDQPQHF
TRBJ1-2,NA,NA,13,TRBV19,TGTGCCAGTAGTATAGCCGTGACCTATGGCTACACCTTC,CASSIAVTYGYTF
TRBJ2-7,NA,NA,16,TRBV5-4,TGTGCCAGCAGCTTGGGGATAGCTACGGGGATCTACGAGCAGTACTTC,CASSLGIATGIYEQYF
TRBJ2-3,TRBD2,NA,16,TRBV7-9,TGTGCCAGCAGCTTGCTCCCTAGCGGGAGTGGAGATACGCAGTATTTT,CASSLLPSGSGDTQYF
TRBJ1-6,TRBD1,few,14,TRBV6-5,TGTGCCAGCACCAAGACAGGGGGTGGTCCACCCCTCCACTTT,CASTKTGGGPPLHF
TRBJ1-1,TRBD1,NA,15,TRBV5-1,TGCGCCAGCAGCAGCTCGCGGACAGGGAACACTGAAGCTTTCTTT,CASSSSRTGNTEAFF
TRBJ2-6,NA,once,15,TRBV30,TGTGCCTGGAGTGGGGCGCTGGGTGGGGCCAACGTCCTGACTTTC,CAWSGALGGANVLTF
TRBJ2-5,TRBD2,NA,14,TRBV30,TGTGCCTGGACCTACGGGGGGGCCCCCGAGACCCAGTACTTC,CAWTYGGAPETQYF
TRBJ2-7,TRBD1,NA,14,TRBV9,TGTGCCAGCTCCTCGGGACAGGGGTACAACGAGCAGTACTTC,CASSSGQGYNEQYF
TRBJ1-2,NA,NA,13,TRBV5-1,TGCGCCAGCAGCCAGGACACAAACTATGGCTACACCTTC,CASSQDTNYGYTF
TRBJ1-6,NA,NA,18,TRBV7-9,TGTGCCAGCAGCCTTCTCGAGGTGGTAGGCTCCTATAATTCACCCCTCCACTTT,CASSLLEVVGSYNSPLHF
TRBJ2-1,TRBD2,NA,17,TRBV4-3,TGCGCCAGCAGCCAACTGCTAGCGGGGAGCTCCTACAATGAGCAGTTCTTC,CASSQLLAGSSYNEQFF
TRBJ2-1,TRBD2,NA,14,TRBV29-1,TGCAGCATATCTCCCGGGACTAGCTACAATGAGCAGTTCTTC,CSISPGTSYNEQFF
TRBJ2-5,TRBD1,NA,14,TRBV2,TGTGCCAGCAGTGGGACAGGGGGCACAGAGACCCAGTACTTC,CASSGTGGTETQYF
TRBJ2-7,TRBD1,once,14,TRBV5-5,TGTGCCAGCAGCTTCCTACAGGGGGCCCACGAGCAGTACTTC,CASSFLQGAHEQYF
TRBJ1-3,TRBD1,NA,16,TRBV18,TGTGCCAGCTCACCACCCGGGACAGGGTTTGGAAACACCATATATTTT,CASSPPGTGFGNTIYF
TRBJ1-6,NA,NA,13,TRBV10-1,TGCGCCAGCAGTGTGGGGTATGATTCACCCCTCCACTTT,CASSVGYDSPLHF
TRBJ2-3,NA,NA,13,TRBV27,TGTGCCAGCAAAAGACAGGTTTCAGATACGCAGTATTTT,CASKRQVSDTQYF
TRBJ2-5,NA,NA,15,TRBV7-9,TGTGCCAGCAGCGCCTTAGAGTTCGAGACGGAGACCCAGTACTTC,CASSALEFETETQYF
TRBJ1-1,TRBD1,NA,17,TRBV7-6,TGTGCCAGCAGCTTATTTGGGCAGGGGGGAGTAGGCACTGAAGCTTTCTTT,CASSLFGQGGVGTEAFF
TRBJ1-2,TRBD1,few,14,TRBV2,TGTGCCAGCAGTTCACAGGGGCGTCATTATGGCTACACCTTC,CASSSQGRHYGYTF
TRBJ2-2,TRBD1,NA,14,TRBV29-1,TGCAGCGTCCGGGACAGGGTGAACACCGGGGAGCTGTTTTTT,CSVRDRVNTGELFF
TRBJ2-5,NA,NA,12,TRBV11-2,TGTGCCAGCAGCTTAGTTTGGGAGACCCAGTACTTC,CASSLVWETQYF
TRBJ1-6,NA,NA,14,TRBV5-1,TGCGCCAGCAGCTTGGCGGTGTATAATTCACCCCTCCACTTT,CASSLAVYNSPLHF
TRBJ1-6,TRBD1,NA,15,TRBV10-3,TGTGCCATCAGTGCGGGGGGACAGGAGAATTCACCCCTCCACTTT,CAISAGGQENSPLHF